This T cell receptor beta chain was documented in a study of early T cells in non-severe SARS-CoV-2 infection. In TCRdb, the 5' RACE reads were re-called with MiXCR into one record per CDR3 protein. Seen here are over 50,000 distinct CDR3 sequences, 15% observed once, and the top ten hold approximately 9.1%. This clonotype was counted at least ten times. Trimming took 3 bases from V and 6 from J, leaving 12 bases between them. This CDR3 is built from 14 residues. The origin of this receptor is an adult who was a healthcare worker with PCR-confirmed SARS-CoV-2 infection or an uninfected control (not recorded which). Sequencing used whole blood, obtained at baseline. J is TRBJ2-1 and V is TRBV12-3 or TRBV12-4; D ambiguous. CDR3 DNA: TGTGCCAGCAGTTTTGTGCAGACTGGCAATGAGCAGTTCTTC. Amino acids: CASSFVQTGNEQFF.